The 18 T cell receptor beta chains below come from one sample, sequenced in a study of shared clonotypes between healthy human individuals. In the naive CD8 group, cells lacked CD45RO and were positively selected for CCR7, so terminally differentiated effector memory CD45RA+ cells were left out. Repertoires were generated with immunoSEQ multiplex PCR, while TCRdb's copy carries only in-frame clones and drops some. The repertoire holds some 2 million clones, with approximately 95% as singletons. The sample comprised naive CD8+ T cells sorted from blood. Receptors were obtained from a man in his late teens or twenties in good health.

DNA of the CDR3: TGTGCCAGCAGCATCGGGACACCAAACTATGGCTACACCTTC. As protein: CASSIGTPNYGYTF. The V call is TRBV7-9, the J call TRBJ1-2; perhaps TRBD1 as D (6 bases). The CDR3 length is 14 residues. Germline CDR1 is SEHNR and CDR2 is FQNEAQ (reference sequence). Trimming stripped 5 bases from V and 2 bases from J, with 12 bases between. The variable domain in full, with the rest retrieved from reference TRBV7-9 and TRBJ1-2, is DTGVSQNPRHKITKRGQNVTFRCDPISEHNRLYWYRQTLGQGPEFLTYFQNEAQLEKSRLLSDRFSAERPKGSFSTLEIQRTEQGDSAMYLCASSIGTPNYGYTFGSGTRLTVV.

The genes are TRBV11-2 and TRBJ2-5, with 16 bases lining up with TRBD2. V gave up 4 bases and J gave up 5 bases; unmatched junction bases: 7. CDR1 SGHAT and CDR2 FQNNGV come from the germline V gene. The CDR3 is 17 amino acids. The CDR3 bases are TGTGCCAGCAGCTCGGGACTAGCGGGAGGGCCCTCGGAGACCCAGTACTTC. This codes for CASSSGLAGGPSETQYF.

This sequence joins TRBV28 and TRBJ1-1; tentatively, D is TRBD1 (5 bases). Trimming took off 6 bases at V and 4 bases at J, with 15 bases between the two ends. The germline CDR1 and CDR2 sequences are MDHEN and SYDVKM. This CDR3 comprises 14 residues. CDR3 sequence: CASRPDMEGTEAFF. CDR3 DNA: TGTGCCAGCAGACCGGACATGGAAGGCACTGAAGCTTTCTTT.

There are a few counts of this clone. At the DNA level, this CDR3 is encoded by other sequences in the same sample as well. The gene calls are TRBV27 and TRBJ1-1; no firm D call. Trimming left V 3 bases short and J 0 bases short, with 5 bases between. The CDR3 has 13 amino acids. From germline, CDR1 is MNHEY and CDR2 SMNVEV (reference sequence). In DNA, the CDR3 is TGTGCCAGCAGTTTTGGGATGAACACTGAAGCTTTCTTT. Encoded protein: CASSFGMNTEAFF.

This clone has just a few counts. Within the sample, other DNA sequences also encode this same CDR3. The chain joins TRBV27 to TRBJ1-1, with D maybe TRBD1 (5 bases). The CDR3 sequence is 13 residues long. Germline CDR1 and CDR2: MNHEY and SMNVEV (reference sequence). Trimming stripped 3 bases from V and 3 bases from J, with 8 bases between. CDR3: CASSFGRDTEAFF. The CDR3 DNA reads TGTGCCAGCAGTTTCGGCAGGGACACTGAAGCTTTCTTT.

The rearrangement uses TRBV9 and TRBJ2-6, with D unclear. Looked up from germline, CDR1 is SGDLS and CDR2 is YYNGEE. V was clipped by 3 bases and J by 0 bases, with 10 bases between them. The CDR3 has 16 residues. The CDR3 is CASSGYLSSGANVLTF. CDR3 bases: TGTGCCAGCAGCGGGTACTTGAGCTCTGGGGCCAACGTCCTGACTTTC.

As DNA, the CDR3 is TGTGCCAGTAGTATCCGGTCGGGAGAGGAGCAGTTCTTC. It specifies CASSIRSGEEQFF. The chain uses TRBV19 and TRBJ2-1, with TRBD2 as a possible D gene (6 bases). The germline V and J ends were trimmed by 3 bases and 10 bases, with 13 bases remaining between them. From germline, CDR1 is LNHDA and CDR2 SQIVND (reference sequence). The CDR3 spans 13 residues.

V is TRBV27 and J is TRBJ1-4, with D tentatively TRBD1 (5 bases). CDR3 length: 14 amino acids. Germline CDR1 and CDR2: MNHEY and SMNVEV (reference sequence). Trimming took 3 bases from V and 7 from J, leaving 12 bases between them. The CDR3 nucleotides read TGTGCCAGCAGTTTGACAACGGGGGGTGAAAAACTGTTTTTT. It encodes CASSLTTGGEKLFF.

The rearrangement links TRBV11-2 to TRBJ2-7, with TRBD2 identical over 9 bases. Germline-derived CDR1 and CDR2 are SGHAT and FQNNGV. CDR3 length equals 13 residues. J was trimmed by 2 bases and V by 8 bases; bases with no gene match: 4. The CDR3 DNA reads as TGTGCCAGCCGGCCTAGCGGGGCCTACGAGCAGTACTTC. Translated, it gives CASRPSGAYEQYF.

The J gene is TRBJ2-1, the V gene TRBV9, with D perhaps being TRBD1 or TRBD2 (6 bases each). The CDR3 runs to 11 residues. V lost 6 bases and J 9 bases, leaving 10 bases between the germline ends. Germline CDR1 reads SGDLS; CDR2 reads YYNGEE. CDR3 sequence reads: CASTGGGEQFF. Here the CDR3 DNA reads TGTGCCAGCACCGGGGGCGGTGAGCAGTTCTTC.

This clone was observed a single time. The rearrangement joins TRBV27 to TRBJ1-4, with D unclear. Germline CDR1 MNHEY, CDR2 SMNVEV (reference sequence). The CDR3 runs to 14 residues. The V end lost 7 bases, the J end lost 5 bases, and 14 bases lay between the germline ends. The CDR3 DNA follows: TGTGCCAGCACCAGCCACCTACTAAATGAAAAACTGTTTTTT. Residues: CASTSHLLNEKLFF.

The chain is built from TRBV5-6 and TRBJ2-1, with 7 bases lining up with TRBD1. Germline CDR1 is SGHDT and CDR2 is YYEEEE. Trimming removed 1 base from V and 6 bases from J; junction bases left unmatched: 4. The CDR3 sequence is 14 residues long. CDR3 nucleotides: TGTGCCAGCAGCTTGAGACAGGGCCCCAATGAGCAGTTCTTC. Translation: CASSLRQGPNEQFF.

V usage is TRBV7-2 and J usage is TRBJ2-5; D is uncertain. This CDR3 has 16 amino acids. The V and J ends lost 2 bases and 1 base respectively, with 14 bases between them. Germline V gene lookup returns CDR1 SGHTA and CDR2 FQGNSA. The DNA of the CDR3 is TGTGCCAGCAGCTTATTTACAGCTACCCCCCAAGAGACCCAGTACTTC. Encoded protein: CASSLFTATPQETQYF.

Note on this clone: The sample carries other DNA sequences with the same CDR3. The rearrangement joins TRBV28 to TRBJ1-1; a possible D gene is TRBD1 (5 bases). Per the germline V gene, CDR1 is MDHEN and CDR2 is SYDVKM. The CDR3 length is 11 residues. Trimming left V 3 bases short and J 6 bases short, with 5 bases between. CDR3 region: CASSLGPEAFF. Written as DNA, the CDR3 is TGTGCCAGCAGTTTGGGGCCTGAAGCTTTCTTT.

The chain recombines TRBV7-9 with TRBJ2-5, with no clear D. The CDR3 spans 16 residues. Germline loops: CDR1 SEHNR, CDR2 FQNEAQ (reference sequence). With 1 base removed from V and 1 base from J, the gap between germline ends came to 13 bases. The CDR3 region is CASSLEGWQFQETQYF. The CDR3 bases are TGTGCCAGCAGCTTAGAAGGATGGCAGTTCCAAGAGACCCAGTACTTC.

To note about this clone: Other DNA sequences in this sample translate to the same CDR3. V usage is TRBV27 and J usage is TRBJ1-5; weak D call: TRBD1 (5 bases). Germline CDR1 and CDR2: MNHEY and SMNVEV (reference sequence). This CDR3 spans 14 amino acids. With 6 bases removed from V and 3 bases from J, the gap between germline ends came to 12 bases. The CDR3 bases are TGTGCCAGCAGGGGGCAAGGGGCCAATCAGCCCCAGCATTTT. Its translation is CASRGQGANQPQHF.

The rearrangement links TRBV9 to TRBJ2-1; TRBD2 matches at 9 bases. Germline CDR1 reads SGDLS; CDR2 reads YYNGEE. The CDR3 totals 15 residues. Trimming took 4 bases from V and 7 from J; bases not matched to a gene: 9. For the CDR3, the DNA is TGTGCCAGCAGCTATAGCGGGGGCCCTGGGAATGAGCAGTTCTTC. Protein sequence: CASSYSGGPGNEQFF.

This clone was seen just once. The genes are TRBV29-1 and TRBJ1-2; D is uncertain. The CDR3 is 11 amino acids. The germline V and J ends were trimmed by 6 bases and 5 bases, with 10 bases remaining between them. Looked up from germline, CDR1 is SQVTM and CDR2 is ANQGSEA. The CDR3 here is CSVQSLYGYTF. CDR3 DNA: TGCAGCGTACAGAGTTTATATGGCTACACCTTC.